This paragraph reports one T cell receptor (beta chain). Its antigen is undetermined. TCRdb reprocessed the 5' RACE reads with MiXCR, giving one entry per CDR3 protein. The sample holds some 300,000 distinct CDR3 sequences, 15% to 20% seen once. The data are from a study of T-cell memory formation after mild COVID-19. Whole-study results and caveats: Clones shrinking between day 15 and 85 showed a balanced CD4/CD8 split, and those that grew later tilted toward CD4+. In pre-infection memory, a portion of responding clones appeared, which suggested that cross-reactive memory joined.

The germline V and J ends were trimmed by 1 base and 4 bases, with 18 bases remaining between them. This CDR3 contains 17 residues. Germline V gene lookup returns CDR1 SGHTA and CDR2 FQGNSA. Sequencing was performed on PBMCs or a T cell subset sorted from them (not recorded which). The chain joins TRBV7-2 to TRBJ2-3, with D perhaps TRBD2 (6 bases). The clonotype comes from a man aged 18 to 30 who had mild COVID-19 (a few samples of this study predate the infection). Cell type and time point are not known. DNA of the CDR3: TGTGCCAGCAGCTTAGTTTTCGTAGGAGCGGGCTCAGATACGCAGTATTTT. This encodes CASSLVFVGAGSDTQYF.